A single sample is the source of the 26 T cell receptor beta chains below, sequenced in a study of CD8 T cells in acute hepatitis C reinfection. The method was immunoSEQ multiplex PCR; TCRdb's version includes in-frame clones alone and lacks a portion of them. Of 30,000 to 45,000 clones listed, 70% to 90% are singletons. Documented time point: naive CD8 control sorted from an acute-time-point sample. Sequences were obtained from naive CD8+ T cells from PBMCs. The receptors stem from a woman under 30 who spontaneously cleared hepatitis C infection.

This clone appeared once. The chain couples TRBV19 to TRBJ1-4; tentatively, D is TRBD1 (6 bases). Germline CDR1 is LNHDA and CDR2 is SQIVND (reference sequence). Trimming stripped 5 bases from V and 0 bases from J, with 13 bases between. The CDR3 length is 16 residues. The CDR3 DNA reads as TGTGCCAGTAGTGGTCCAGGGGTGACAACTAATGAAAAACTGTTTTTT. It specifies CASSGPGVTTNEKLFF.

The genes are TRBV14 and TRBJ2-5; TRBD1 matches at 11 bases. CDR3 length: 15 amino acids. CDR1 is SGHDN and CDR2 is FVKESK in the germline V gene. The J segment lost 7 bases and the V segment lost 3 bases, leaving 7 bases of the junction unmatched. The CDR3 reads CASSHRTGGVLTQYF. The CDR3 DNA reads TGTGCCAGCAGCCACCGGACAGGGGGCGTATTGACCCAGTACTTC.

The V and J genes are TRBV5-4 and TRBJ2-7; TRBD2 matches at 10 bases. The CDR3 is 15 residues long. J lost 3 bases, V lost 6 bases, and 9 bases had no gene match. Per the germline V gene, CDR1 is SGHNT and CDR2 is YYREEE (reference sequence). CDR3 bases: TGTGCCAGCACACCTGCGACTAGCGGGCACTACGAGCAGTACTTC. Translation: CASTPATSGHYEQYF. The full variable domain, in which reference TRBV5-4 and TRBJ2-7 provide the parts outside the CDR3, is ETGVTQSPTHLIKTRGQQVTLRCSSQSGHNTVSWYQQALGQGPQFIFQYYREEENGRGNFPPRFSGLQFPNYSSELNVNALELDDSALYLCASTPATSGHYEQYFGPGTRLTVT.

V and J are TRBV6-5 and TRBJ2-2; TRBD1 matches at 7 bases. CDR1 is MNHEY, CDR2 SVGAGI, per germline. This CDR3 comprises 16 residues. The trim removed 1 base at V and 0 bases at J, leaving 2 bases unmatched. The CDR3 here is CASSYLGQPNTGELFF. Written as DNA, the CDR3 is TGTGCCAGCAGTTACTTGGGACAGCCGAACACCGGGGAGCTGTTTTTT.

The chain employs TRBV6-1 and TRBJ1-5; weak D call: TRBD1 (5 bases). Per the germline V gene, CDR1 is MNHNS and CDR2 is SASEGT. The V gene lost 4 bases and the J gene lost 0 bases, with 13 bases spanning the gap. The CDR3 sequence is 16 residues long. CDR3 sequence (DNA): TGTGCCAGCAGTGGCGACAGAGTATATAGCAATCAGCCCCAGCATTTT. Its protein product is CASSGDRVYSNQPQHF.

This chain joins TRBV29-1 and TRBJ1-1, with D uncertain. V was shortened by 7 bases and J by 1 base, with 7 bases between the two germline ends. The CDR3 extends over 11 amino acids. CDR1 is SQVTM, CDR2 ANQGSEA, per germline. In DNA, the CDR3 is TGCAGCGAGTCGGAGAACACTGAAGCTTTCTTT. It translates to CSESENTEAFF. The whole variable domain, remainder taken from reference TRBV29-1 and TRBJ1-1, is SAVISQKPSRDICQRGTSLTIQCQVDSQVTMMFWYRQQPGQSLTLIATANQGSEATYESGFVIDKFPISRPNLTFSTLTVSNMSPEDSSIYLCSESENTEAFFGQGTRLTVV.

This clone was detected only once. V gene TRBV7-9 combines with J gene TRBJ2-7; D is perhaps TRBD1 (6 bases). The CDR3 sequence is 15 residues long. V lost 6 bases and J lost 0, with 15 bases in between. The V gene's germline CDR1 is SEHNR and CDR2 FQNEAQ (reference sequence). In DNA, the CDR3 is TGTGCCAGCAGGAAAAGGGGGAGTGCCTCCTACGAGCAGTACTTC. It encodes CASRKRGSASYEQYF. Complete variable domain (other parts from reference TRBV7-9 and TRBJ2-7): DTGVSQNPRHKITKRGQNVTFRCDPISEHNRLYWYRQTLGQGPEFLTYFQNEAQLEKSRLLSDRFSAERPKGSFSTLEIQRTEQGDSAMYLCASRKRGSASYEQYFGPGTRLTVT.

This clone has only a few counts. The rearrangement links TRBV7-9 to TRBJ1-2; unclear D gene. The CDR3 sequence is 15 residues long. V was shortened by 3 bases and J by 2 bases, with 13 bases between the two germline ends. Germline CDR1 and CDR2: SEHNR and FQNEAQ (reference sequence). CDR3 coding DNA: TGTGCCAGCAGCTTCGCCGCGGGCCCAAACTATGGCTACACCTTC. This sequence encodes CASSFAAGPNYGYTF. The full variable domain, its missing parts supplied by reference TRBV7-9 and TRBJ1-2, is DTGVSQNPRHKITKRGQNVTFRCDPISEHNRLYWYRQTLGQGPEFLTYFQNEAQLEKSRLLSDRFSAERPKGSFSTLEIQRTEQGDSAMYLCASSFAAGPNYGYTFGSGTRLTVV.

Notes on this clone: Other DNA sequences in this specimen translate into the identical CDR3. CDR3 amino acids: CASSVGNTGELFF. CDR3 in DNA: TGTGCCAGCAGCGTAGGAAACACCGGGGAGCTGTTTTTT. V gene TRBV9 combines with J gene TRBJ2-2; D gene uncertain. The length of the CDR3 is 13 residues. Germline V gene lookup returns CDR1 SGDLS and CDR2 YYNGEE. With 0 bases removed from V and 2 bases from J, the gap between germline ends came to 2 bases. The whole variable domain, remainder taken from reference TRBV9 and TRBJ2-2, is DSGVTQTPKHLITATGQRVTLRCSPRSGDLSVYWYQQSLDQGLQFLIQYYNGEERAKGNILERFSAQQFPDLHSELNLSSLELGDSALYFCASSVGNTGELFFGEGSRLTVL.

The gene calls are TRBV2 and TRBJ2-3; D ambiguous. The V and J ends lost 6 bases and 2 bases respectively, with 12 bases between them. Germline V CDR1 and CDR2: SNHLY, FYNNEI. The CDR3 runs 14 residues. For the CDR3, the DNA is TGTGCCAGCAGCGCGGCAAGCACCACAGATACGCAGTATTTT. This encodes CASSAASTTDTQYF.

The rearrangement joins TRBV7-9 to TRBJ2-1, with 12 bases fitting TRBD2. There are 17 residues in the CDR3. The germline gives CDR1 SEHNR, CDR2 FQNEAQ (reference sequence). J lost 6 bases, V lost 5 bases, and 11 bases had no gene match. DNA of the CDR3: TGTGCCAGCAGCGCTACAACGACTAGCGGGAGCTTCAATGAGCAGTTCTTC. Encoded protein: CASSATTTSGSFNEQFF.

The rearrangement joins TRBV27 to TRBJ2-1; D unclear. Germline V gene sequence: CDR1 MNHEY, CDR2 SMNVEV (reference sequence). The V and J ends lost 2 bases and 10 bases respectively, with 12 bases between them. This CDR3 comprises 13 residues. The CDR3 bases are TGTGCCAGCAGTTTAACGTCGGTCGGAGAGCAGTTCTTC. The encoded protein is CASSLTSVGEQFF.

The DNA of the CDR3 is TGCGCCAGCAGCCAAGGCTATTCCTACGAGCAGTACTTC. This sequence encodes CASSQGYSYEQYF. The chain links TRBV4-1 to TRBJ2-7; D unclear. Germline CDR1 and CDR2: MGHRA and YSYEKL. The V gene lost 1 base and the J gene lost 1 base, with 5 bases spanning the gap. The CDR3 is 13 amino acids.

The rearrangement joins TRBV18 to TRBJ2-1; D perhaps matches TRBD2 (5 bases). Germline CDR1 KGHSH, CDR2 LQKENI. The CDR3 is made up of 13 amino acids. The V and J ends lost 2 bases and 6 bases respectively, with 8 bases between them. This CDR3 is CASSPDGLNEQFF. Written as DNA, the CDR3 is TGTGCCAGCTCACCAGACGGACTCAATGAGCAGTTCTTC.

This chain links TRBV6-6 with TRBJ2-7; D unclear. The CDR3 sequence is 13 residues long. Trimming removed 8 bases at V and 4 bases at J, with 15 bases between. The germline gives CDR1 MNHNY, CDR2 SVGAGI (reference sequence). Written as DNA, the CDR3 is TGTGCCAGCTCCCACTCGAAAGGGTACGAGCAGTACTTC. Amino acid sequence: CASSHSKGYEQYF.

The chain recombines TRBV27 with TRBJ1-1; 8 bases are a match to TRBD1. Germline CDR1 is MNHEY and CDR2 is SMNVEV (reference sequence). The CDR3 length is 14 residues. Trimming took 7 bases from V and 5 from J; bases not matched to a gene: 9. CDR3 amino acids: CASTGGQGGTEAFF. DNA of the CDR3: TGTGCCAGCACCGGAGGACAGGGCGGAACTGAAGCTTTCTTT.

CDR3 sequence: CASSGLQGTYEQYF. DNA for the CDR3: TGTGCCAGCAGTGGACTACAAGGAACCTACGAGCAGTACTTC. The chain is built from TRBV2 and TRBJ2-7; tentative D call: TRBD2 (5 bases). The CDR3 loop spans 14 amino acids. From germline, CDR1 is SNHLY and CDR2 FYNNEI. Trimming took off 4 bases at V and 2 bases at J, with 12 bases between the two ends.

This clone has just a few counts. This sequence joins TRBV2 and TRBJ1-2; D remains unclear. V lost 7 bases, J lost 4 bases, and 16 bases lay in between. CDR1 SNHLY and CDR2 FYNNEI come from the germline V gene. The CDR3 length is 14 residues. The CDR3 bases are TGTGCCAGCATGGGCAGCAGATCCTTCTATGGCTACACCTTC. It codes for CASMGSRSFYGYTF.

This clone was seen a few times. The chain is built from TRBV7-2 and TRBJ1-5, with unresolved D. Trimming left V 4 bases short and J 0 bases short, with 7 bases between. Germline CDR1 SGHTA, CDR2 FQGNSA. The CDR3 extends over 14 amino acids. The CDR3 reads CASSSVNSNQPQHF. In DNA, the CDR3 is TGTGCCAGCAGCTCAGTCAATAGCAATCAGCCCCAGCATTTT.

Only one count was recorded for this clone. CDR3 protein: CASSIFGLAGSSTDTQYF. The CDR3 DNA is TGTGCCAGTAGTATCTTTGGGTTAGCGGGGTCTAGCACAGATACGCAGTATTTT. V is TRBV19 and J is TRBJ2-3; 8 nucleotides line up with TRBD2. This CDR3 contains 18 residues. V shed 3 bases, J shed 0 bases, and the junction held 11 bases outside the gene matches. Germline CDR1 LNHDA, CDR2 SQIVND (reference sequence). Looking up the rest from reference TRBV19 and TRBJ2-3 gives the full variable domain: DGGITQSPKYLFRKEGQNVTLSCEQNLNHDAMYWYRQDPGQGLRLIYYSQIVNDFQKGDIAEGYSVSREKKESFPLTVTSAQKNPTAFYLCASSIFGLAGSSTDTQYFGPGTRLTVL.

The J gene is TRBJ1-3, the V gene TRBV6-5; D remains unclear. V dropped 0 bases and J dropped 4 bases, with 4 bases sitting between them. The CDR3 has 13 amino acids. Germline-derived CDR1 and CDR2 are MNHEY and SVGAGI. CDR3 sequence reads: CASSYSSGNTIYF. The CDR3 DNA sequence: TGTGCCAGCAGTTACTCGTCAGGAAACACCATATATTTT.

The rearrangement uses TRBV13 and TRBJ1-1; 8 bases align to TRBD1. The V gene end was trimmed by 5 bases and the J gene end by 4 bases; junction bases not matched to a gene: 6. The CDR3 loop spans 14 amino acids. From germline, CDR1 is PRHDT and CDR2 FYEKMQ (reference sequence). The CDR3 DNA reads TGTGCCAGCAGCGGGACAGGCCGGGTCACTGAAGCTTTCTTT. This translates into CASSGTGRVTEAFF.

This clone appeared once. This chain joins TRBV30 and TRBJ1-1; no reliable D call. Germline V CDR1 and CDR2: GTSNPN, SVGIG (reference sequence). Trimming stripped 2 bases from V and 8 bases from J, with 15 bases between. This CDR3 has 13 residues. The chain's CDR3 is CAWSPVLRVEAFF. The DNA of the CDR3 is TGTGCCTGGAGTCCCGTTCTGAGGGTAGAAGCTTTCTTT.

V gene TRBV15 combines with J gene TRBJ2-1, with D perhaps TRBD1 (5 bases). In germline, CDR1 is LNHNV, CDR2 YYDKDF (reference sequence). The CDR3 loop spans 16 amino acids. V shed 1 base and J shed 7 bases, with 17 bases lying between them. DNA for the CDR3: TGTGCCACCAGCAGAGGGGCCCAGGGTTGGAAAAATGAGCAGTTCTTC. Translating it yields CATSRGAQGWKNEQFF. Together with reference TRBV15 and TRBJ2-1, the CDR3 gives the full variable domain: DAMVIQNPRYQVTQFGKPVTLSCSQTLNHNVMYWYQQKSSQAPKLLFHYYDKDFNNEADTPDNFQSRRPNTSFCFLDIRSPGLGDTAMYLCATSRGAQGWKNEQFFGPGTRLTVL.

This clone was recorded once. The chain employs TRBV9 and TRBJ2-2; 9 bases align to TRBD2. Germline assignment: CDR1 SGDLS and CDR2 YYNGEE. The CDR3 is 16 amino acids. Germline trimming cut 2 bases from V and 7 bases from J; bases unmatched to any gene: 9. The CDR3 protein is CASSVGAGGFGGELFF. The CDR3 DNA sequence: TGTGCCAGCAGCGTGGGAGCGGGAGGTTTTGGCGGGGAGCTGTTTTTT.

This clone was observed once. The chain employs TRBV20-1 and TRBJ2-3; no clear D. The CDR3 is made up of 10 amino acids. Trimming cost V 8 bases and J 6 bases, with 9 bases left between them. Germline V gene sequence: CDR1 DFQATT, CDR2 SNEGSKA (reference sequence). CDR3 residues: CSTYEDTQYF. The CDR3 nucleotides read TGCAGTACATACGAGGATACGCAGTATTTT.